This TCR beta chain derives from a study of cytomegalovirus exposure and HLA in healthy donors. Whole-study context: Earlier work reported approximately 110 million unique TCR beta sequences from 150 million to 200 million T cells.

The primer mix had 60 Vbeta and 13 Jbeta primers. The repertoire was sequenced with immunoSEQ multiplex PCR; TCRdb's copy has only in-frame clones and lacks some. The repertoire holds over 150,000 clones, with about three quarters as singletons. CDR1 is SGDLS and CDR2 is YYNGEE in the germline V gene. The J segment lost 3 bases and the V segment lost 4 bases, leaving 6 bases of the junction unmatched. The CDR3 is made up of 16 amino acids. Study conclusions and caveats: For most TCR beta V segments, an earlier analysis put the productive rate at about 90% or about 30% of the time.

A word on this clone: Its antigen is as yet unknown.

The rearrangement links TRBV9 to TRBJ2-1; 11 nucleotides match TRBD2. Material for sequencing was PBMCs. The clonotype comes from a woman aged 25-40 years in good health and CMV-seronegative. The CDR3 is CASSNLAGGFYNEQFF. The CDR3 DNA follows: TGTGCCAGCAGCAACCTAGCGGGAGGATTCTACAATGAGCAGTTCTTC.